The entry that follows covers one T cell receptor beta chain sequence. This entry belongs to a study of Graves' ophthalmopathy and Graves' hyperthyroidism. Enrolled hyperthyroidism patients had a new diagnosis, a duration under 2 months, and an age of 18 to 65. Other autoimmune diseases, uncontrolled infections, pregnancy or lactation led to the exclusion of patients. From RNA, the CDR3 regions of TCR beta chains were amplified and sequenced. HTBI primers were employed in first-round RT-PCR, then a second-round multiplex PCR followed. Using its own MiXCR run on the multiplex PCR reads, TCRdb lists one record per CDR3 protein. The sample has around 520,000 distinct CDR3 sequences; about 40% are singletons. Germline V CDR1 and CDR2: LNHNV, YYDKDF (reference sequence). The CDR3 totals 15 residues. The junction had 8 bases not matched to a gene; V was cut back by 4 bases and J by 3 bases.

The receptor was derived from an adult man with Graves' hyperthyroidism. The chain couples TRBV15 to TRBJ1-2; 7 nucleotides match TRBD1. The sequencing input was peripheral blood or thyroid tissue (not recorded which). CDR3 sequence: CATSISAGGDYGYTF. The CDR3 DNA is TGTGCCACCAGCATTTCCGCAGGGGGAGACTATGGCTACACCTTC.